The 15 T cell receptor beta chains in this list originate from one sample, sequenced in a study of OX40 agonist ivuxolimab in advanced cancers. The data were produced by immunoSEQ multiplex PCR, yet TCRdb's version contains in-frame clones alone and is incomplete. Of 34,000 or so clones in the sample, 75% to 95% were seen once. The sample here was CD4+ or CD8+ T cells sorted from blood, taken in a trial of the OX40 agonist ivuxolimab. The receptors shown here come from an adult with an advanced solid tumor such as melanoma, head and neck, liver or kidney cancer.

The chain carries TRBV6-4 and TRBJ2-3; 10 nucleotides align to TRBD1. Per the germline V gene, CDR1 is MRHNA and CDR2 is SNTAGT. The ends lost 2 bases at V and 2 bases at J; junction bases unmatched: 1. The CDR3 spans 15 residues. CDR3 nucleotides: TGTGCCAGCAGTGACGGGACAGGGGCCACAGATACGCAGTATTTT. It encodes CASSDGTGATDTQYF.

This sequence joins TRBV7-3 and TRBJ2-3; D is possibly TRBD2 (6 bases). This CDR3 is built from 15 residues. Germline assignment: CDR1 SGHTA and CDR2 FQGTGA. V lost 2 bases and J 0 bases, leaving 9 bases between the germline ends. The CDR3 bases are TGTGCCAGCAGCTTAGTGGGGGGTAGCACAGATACGCAGTATTTT. Its protein is CASSLVGGSTDTQYF.

This chain links TRBV19 with TRBJ1-6; possible D gene TRBD1, 6 bases. This CDR3 region has 15 residues. Trimming shortened V by 3 bases and J by 10 bases, and 16 bases separated the two germline ends. Germline V CDR1 and CDR2: LNHDA, SQIVND (reference sequence). CDR3 nucleotide sequence: TGTGCCAGTAGTATCGGTTGGGGGGCGAACTCACCCCTCCACTTT. Translating gives CASSIGWGANSPLHF.

The V call is TRBV19, the J call TRBJ1-1; 9 nucleotides match TRBD1. The V segment lost 1 base and the J segment 6 bases; nucleotides outside the gene matches: 6. Looked up from germline, CDR1 is LNHDA and CDR2 is SQIVND (reference sequence). The CDR3 consists of 15 residues. The CDR3 DNA reads TGTGCCAGTAGTATAGTGGACAGGGGTTGGGCTGAAGCTTTCTTT. Translated, it gives CASSIVDRGWAEAFF.

This sequence joins TRBV7-8 and TRBJ2-7, with TRBD1 matching over 7 bases. Unmatched junction bases numbered 4, after V lost 5 bases and J lost 3 bases. The V gene's germline CDR1 is SGHVS and CDR2 FQNEAQ. CDR3 size: 13 residues. The CDR3 is CASSRTGNYEQYF. The CDR3, as DNA: TGTGCCAGCAGCCGGACAGGTAACTACGAGCAGTACTTC.

The V call is TRBV29-1, the J call TRBJ1-1; unclear D gene. This CDR3 is 12 amino acids long. In germline, CDR1 is SQVTM, CDR2 ANQGSEA. The ends were cut back, 1 base at V and 1 base at J, with 4 bases in the middle. DNA of the CDR3: TGCAGCGTTGAAGCAGGGAACACTGAAGCTTTCTTT. It yields the protein CSVEAGNTEAFF.

The chain employs TRBV6-1 and TRBJ1-4, with 9 bases matching TRBD1. The CDR3 is made up of 17 amino acids. CDR1 is MNHNS and CDR2 is SASEGT in the germline V gene. Trimming took 1 base from V and 5 from J; bases not matched to a gene: 8. In nucleotides, the CDR3 is TGTGCCAGCAGTGAAGAAGTCGCGGGACAGGGCAATGAAAAACTGTTTTTT. Translation gives CASSEEVAGQGNEKLFF.

The chain couples TRBV7-8 to TRBJ1-1; D remains ambiguous. Germline V lookup: CDR1 SGHVS, CDR2 FQNEAQ. The CDR3 is 11 amino acids. The germline V and J ends were trimmed by 1 base and 7 bases, with 4 bases remaining between them. CDR3 sequence (DNA): TGTGCCAGCAGCTTAGTCGGTGAAGCTTTCTTT. Protein product: CASSLVGEAFF.

V usage is TRBV9 and J usage is TRBJ2-3; D is unclear. Germline CDR1 and CDR2: SGDLS and YYNGEE. The ends were cut back, 0 bases at V and 5 bases at J, with 16 bases in the middle. This CDR3 has 16 residues. In DNA, the CDR3 is TGTGCCAGCAGCGTAGAGGGCGCGGCGGAAAAAGATACGCAGTATTTT. Amino acids: CASSVEGAAEKDTQYF.

This clone was detected a few times. The rearrangement links TRBV23-1 to TRBJ1-1, with TRBD1 as a possible D gene (5 bases). TRBV23-1 belongs to the ORF category, with a function that is uncertain. Trimming removed 2 bases from V and 2 bases from J, with 9 bases in between. This CDR3 contains 14 residues. CDR3 in amino acids: CASSQKDTNTEAFF. CDR3 in DNA: TGCGCCAGCAGTCAAAAGGACACCAACACTGAAGCTTTCTTT.

The rearrangement joins TRBV14 to TRBJ2-7; D perhaps matches TRBD1 (5 bases). This CDR3 contains 16 residues. Germline CDR1 reads SGHDN; CDR2 reads FVKESK. V lost 1 base and J 3 bases, leaving 16 bases between the germline ends. For the CDR3, the DNA is TGTGCCAGCAGCCAAGCCCCACCCCCGACAGACTACGAGCAGTACGTC. It translates to CASSQAPPPTDYEQYV.

In nucleotides, the CDR3 is TGTGCCAGCAGCAAAGGGGACAGGGGGGCGGAAGCGGAGCAGTACGTC. This encodes CASSKGDRGAEAEQYV. The genes are TRBV21-1 and TRBJ2-7; TRBD1 is taken as the D call from the table, unchecked against the DNA. TRBV21-1 is labeled a pseudogene. This CDR3 contains 16 residues.

With regard to this clone: Other DNA sequences in this specimen translate into the identical CDR3. The V call is TRBV2, the J call TRBJ2-3; 7 bases match TRBD1. Germline CDR1 is SNHLY and CDR2 is FYNNEI. The length of the CDR3 is 15 residues. V trimming: 6 bases; J trimming: 3 bases; junction bases outside the gene matches: 9. CDR3 region: CASRLGQTVTDTQYF. The CDR3 DNA reads TGTGCCAGCAGACTGGGACAGACCGTGACAGATACGCAGTATTTT.

This sequence joins TRBV4-1 and TRBJ2-5, with 8 bases aligning to TRBD2. With V trimmed by 4 bases and J by 1 base, 5 bases remained unmatched. There are 15 residues in the CDR3. Germline CDR1 and CDR2: MGHRA and YSYEKL. The CDR3 loop is CASSLVGRGQETQYF. CDR3 coding DNA: TGCGCCAGCAGCCTAGTCGGGAGGGGCCAAGAGACCCAGTACTTC.

This clone has only a few counts. V gene TRBV28 combines with J gene TRBJ2-7; 7 nucleotides agree with TRBD1. Trimming removed 3 bases from V and 7 bases from J; junction bases left unmatched: 21. CDR3 size: 18 residues. The germline V gene has CDR1 MDHEN and CDR2 SYDVKM. The CDR3 region is CASSLYRWGSGGRSEQYV. The CDR3 DNA reads TGTGCCAGCAGTTTGTATAGGTGGGGGTCAGGGGGAAGGTCAGAGCAGTACGTC.